One and the same sample provided the 20 T cell receptor beta chains below, sequenced in a study of CD8+ T cells in alopecia areata. The sample's treatment: oral pan-JAK inhibitor, 5-10 mg twice daily. After isolation, RNA underwent reverse transcription to generate cDNA as the sequencing template. Assay used: immunoSEQ multiplex PCR; TCRdb lists only in-frame clones, some missing. The repertoire holds tens of thousands of clones, with 70% to 80% as singletons. This specimen was CD8+ T cells sorted from blood, taken at week 44, from a patient treated with tofacitinib. These receptors originate from a human donor with alopecia areata.

This clone was seen more than once but under ten times. The V and J genes are TRBV19 and TRBJ1-1; no clear D. The CDR3 sequence is 14 residues long. V was cut by 5 bases and J by 2 bases, with 12 bases left in between. Germline values: CDR1 LNHDA, CDR2 SQIVND (reference sequence). The CDR3 DNA reads TGTGCCAGTAGTTCCCAGTATGATAACACTGAAGCTTTCTTT. Its translation is CASSSQYDNTEAFF.

This clone came up a few times. V is TRBV29-1 and J is TRBJ2-1, with 9 positions matching TRBD2. The CDR3 totals 15 residues. Germline CDR1 and CDR2: SQVTM and ANQGSEA. The V gene end was trimmed by 3 bases and the J gene end by 9 bases; junction bases not matched to a gene: 12. The CDR3 is CSVDPVGGGAAEQFF. The CDR3 DNA reads as TGCAGCGTTGATCCCGTGGGCGGGGGGGCGGCTGAGCAGTTCTTC.

The chain uses TRBV30 and TRBJ2-5; no reliable D call. With the DNA end fitting TRBJ2-7 better, the J assignment may be wrong. Germline V lookup: CDR1 GTSNPN, CDR2 SVGIG (reference sequence). This CDR3 has 12 amino acids. CDR3: CACSGPVYEQYF. In nucleotides, the CDR3 is TGTGCCTGCTCGGGCCCAGTCTACGAGCAGTACTTC.

The genes are TRBV30 and TRBJ1-6, with D maybe TRBD1 (5 bases). This CDR3 has 18 residues. The V and J ends lost 0 bases and 0 bases respectively, with 15 bases between them. Germline V CDR1 and CDR2: GTSNPN, SVGIG (reference sequence). The CDR3 here is CAWSVGDSGSSYNSPLHF. The CDR3 coding sequence is TGTGCCTGGAGTGTCGGGGACTCGGGGAGCTCCTATAATTCACCCCTCCACTTT.

This chain uses TRBV19 with TRBJ1-1, with 7 bases fitting TRBD1. The CDR3 loop spans 14 amino acids. The V and J ends lost 5 bases and 0 bases, in that order; junction bases with no gene match: 3. CDR1 is LNHDA and CDR2 is SQIVND in the germline V gene (reference sequence). The CDR3 nucleotides read TGTGCCAGTAGTCCCGGGACAGTGAACACTGAAGCTTTCTTT. Translation: CASSPGTVNTEAFF.

V is TRBV6-1 and J is TRBJ2-4, with TRBD1 matching 8 bases. V lost 4 bases, J lost 2 bases, and 1 base stayed unmatched. Germline CDR1 is MNHNS and CDR2 is SASEGT. CDR3 length: 14 residues. The CDR3 region has the DNA TGTGCCAGCAGTGTCAGGGGGCCCAAAAACATTCAGTACTTC. It specifies CASSVRGPKNIQYF.

This sequence joins TRBV4-3 and TRBJ2-7, with TRBD1 identical over 8 bases. This CDR3 contains 15 residues. Germline lookup yields CDR1 LGHNA and CDR2 YSLEER. Germline trimming cut 3 bases from V and 4 bases from J; bases unmatched to any gene: 8. The CDR3 DNA reads TGCGCCAGCAGCCATCAAAGGACAGGGTCGTACGAGCAGTACTTC. Its translation: CASSHQRTGSYEQYF.

V is TRBV4-1 and J is TRBJ2-3; D possibly corresponds to TRBD2 (5 bases). The length of the CDR3 is 18 residues. Germline CDR1 is MGHRA and CDR2 is YSYEKL. V lost 0 bases, J lost 1 base, and 17 bases lay in between. The CDR3 sequence is CASSQDRPLGVRTDTQYF. CDR3 nucleotides: TGCGCCAGCAGCCAAGATCGGCCACTGGGAGTCCGCACAGATACGCAGTATTTT.

This clone was seen only a few times. V usage is TRBV9 and J usage is TRBJ2-1, with D hard to call. Germline CDR1 and CDR2: SGDLS and YYNGEE. The CDR3 spans 13 residues. Trimming left V 3 bases short and J 8 bases short, with 12 bases between. DNA of the CDR3: TGTGCCAGCAGCGCCTATTATGGTGATGAGCAGTTCTTC. Translation: CASSAYYGDEQFF.

CDR3 sequence (DNA): TGTGCCAGCAGCCAAGATATAAGGGCACAGTCCTCTCAGCCCCAGCATTTT. The encoded protein is CASSQDIRAQSSQPQHF. V and J are TRBV4-2 and TRBJ1-5; the D is unclear. Germline-derived CDR1 and CDR2 are LGHNA and YNFKEQ. The CDR3 runs 17 residues. V lost 0 bases to trimming and J lost 6 bases, with 18 bases between them.

This clone was seen once. The J gene is TRBJ2-2, the V gene TRBV28; a possible D gene is TRBD1 (6 bases). CDR3 size: 15 residues. Looked up from germline, CDR1 is MDHEN and CDR2 is SYDVKM. V shed 6 bases and J shed 4 bases, with 15 bases lying between them. CDR3 DNA sequence: TGTGCCAGCAGCAAACTCACAGGGACCACCGGGGAGCTGTTTTTT. It specifies CASSKLTGTTGELFF.

The chain employs TRBV27 and TRBJ2-5, with 8 nucleotides matching TRBD2. With V trimmed by 2 bases and J by 5 bases, 10 bases remained unmatched. Germline V lookup: CDR1 MNHEY, CDR2 SMNVEV (reference sequence). This CDR3 has 16 residues. DNA for the CDR3: TGTGCCAGCAGTTTACGACGGGGGGGCCTGGGGGAGACCCAGTACTTC. This sequence encodes CASSLRRGGLGETQYF.

J is TRBJ1-2 and V is TRBV29-1, with 7 bases lining up with TRBD1. The CDR3 spans 12 residues. Germline loops: CDR1 SQVTM, CDR2 ANQGSEA. The CDR3 reads CRPTGFSLGYTF. CDR3 in DNA: TGCAGACCGACAGGGTTTTCGCTTGGCTACACCTTC. Complete variable domain (other parts from reference TRBV29-1 and TRBJ1-2): SAVISQKPSRDICQRGTSLTIQCQVDSQVTMMFWYRQQPGQSLTLIATANQGSEATYESGFVIDKFPISRPNLTFSTLTVSNMSPEDSSIYLCRPTGFSLGYTFGSGTRLTVV.

This clone has just a few counts. This rearrangement joins TRBV7-9 to TRBJ1-6; D remains ambiguous. The CDR3 contains 11 residues. CDR1 SEHNR and CDR2 FQNEAQ come from the germline V gene (reference sequence). Trimming took 5 bases from V and 5 from J, leaving 1 base between them. The CDR3 here is CASSDNSPLHF. In DNA form, the CDR3 reads TGTGCCAGCAGCGATAATTCACCCCTCCACTTT.

V gene TRBV7-2 combines with J gene TRBJ2-1; 7 bases map to TRBD2. The germline gives CDR1 SGHTA, CDR2 FQGNSA. The CDR3 sequence is 15 residues long. V lost 5 bases, J lost 6 bases, and 10 bases stayed unmatched. CDR3 coding DNA: TGTGCCAGCAGCCCCCCTATGGGGGGGGGCAATGAGCAGTTCTTC. Amino acid sequence: CASSPPMGGGNEQFF.

The chain couples TRBV2 to TRBJ2-7; 7 bases are a match to TRBD2. The CDR3 is 12 residues long. Germline values: CDR1 SNHLY, CDR2 FYNNEI. J gave up 5 bases and V 6 bases, and 4 bases lay outside the gene matches. The CDR3 spells CASRGGQDEQYF. DNA of the CDR3: TGTGCCAGCAGGGGAGGGCAGGACGAGCAGTACTTC.

This clone is termed medium-sized. This rearrangement joins TRBV9 to TRBJ1-2; 10 bases match TRBD1. The CDR3 has 15 residues. Trimming at V came to 0 bases and at J to 7 bases, leaving 6 bases not matched to a gene. From germline, CDR1 is SGDLS and CDR2 YYNGEE. In DNA form, the CDR3 reads TGTGCCAGCAGCGTAGAACCGGACAGGGGGGGTGGCTACACCTTC. The encoded protein is CASSVEPDRGGGYTF.

V and J are TRBV7-9 and TRBJ1-1; 7 nucleotides match TRBD1. The germline V gene encodes CDR1 SEHNR and CDR2 FQNEAQ (reference sequence). The CDR3 runs 13 residues. The V and J ends lost 5 bases and 5 bases, in that order; junction bases with no gene match: 5. CDR3 in DNA: TGTGCCAGCAGCAATACAGGGGTTACTGAAGCTTTCTTT. It encodes CASSNTGVTEAFF. The full variable domain, rest sourced from reference TRBV7-9 and TRBJ1-1, is DTGVSQNPRHKITKRGQNVTFRCDPISEHNRLYWYRQTLGQGPEFLTYFQNEAQLEKSRLLSDRFSAERPKGSFSTLEIQRTEQGDSAMYLCASSNTGVTEAFFGQGTRLTVV.

This clone was observed once. The rearrangement joins TRBV6-6 to TRBJ2-1; D is undetermined. Per germline, CDR1 MNHNY and CDR2 SVGAGI (reference sequence). This CDR3 region has 12 residues. The V end lost 2 bases, the J end lost 7 bases, and 6 bases lay between the germline ends. The CDR3 spells CASSYAVNEQFF. DNA for the CDR3: TGTGCCAGCAGTTACGCTGTGAATGAGCAGTTCTTC.

The chain combines TRBV2 with TRBJ1-1; D perhaps matches TRBD1 (5 bases). Germline CDR1 is SNHLY and CDR2 is FYNNEI. The CDR3 runs to 17 residues. V was cut by 0 bases and J by 0 bases, with 14 bases left in between. DNA of the CDR3: TGTGCCAGCAGTGAAGCTTTCGGAGGCAGGGTGAACACTGAAGCTTTCTTT. Its protein product is CASSEAFGGRVNTEAFF.